A single sample is the source of the 29 T cell receptor beta chains below, sequenced in a study of blood T cell repertoires in COVID-19. Produced via immunoSEQ multiplex PCR; TCRdb's table is partial and in-frame only. This sample has approximately 320,000 clones; under 90% occur once, and the top ten carry around 10%. Material: peripheral blood. Receptors were obtained from a woman aged 25 to 39 with COVID-19, enrolled during active disease.

The chain links TRBV5-6 to TRBJ2-7; possibly TRBD2 for D (6 bases). Germline V gene sequence: CDR1 SGHDT, CDR2 YYEEEE. The V end lost 4 bases, the J end lost 2 bases, and 16 bases lay between the germline ends. The CDR3 contains 15 residues. The CDR3 DNA reads as TGTGCCAGCAGCCCGTGGGACTCCGGCCCCTACGAGCAGTACTTC. It yields the protein CASSPWDSGPYEQYF.

This chain connects TRBV6-5 to TRBJ1-2; D not certain. The CDR3 totals 13 residues. V was trimmed by 8 bases and J by 0 bases, leaving 10 bases between them. CDR1 MNHEY and CDR2 SVGAGI come from the germline V gene. The CDR3 DNA sequence: TGTGCCAGCTCTGGCGGGTCTAACTATGGCTACACCTTC. Translation gives CASSGGSNYGYTF.

This chain connects TRBV4-1 to TRBJ2-7; 9 bases line up with TRBD1. Per the germline V gene, CDR1 is MGHRA and CDR2 is YSYEKL. V shed 0 bases and J 1 base; nucleotides not matched to a gene: 4. This CDR3 is 16 amino acids long. The CDR3 DNA reads TGCGCCAGCAGCCAAGATCCGGGACAGGGTTCCTACGAGCAGTACTTC. Its translation: CASSQDPGQGSYEQYF.

This clone was counted a single time. This chain links TRBV5-4 with TRBJ1-2; 7 bases agree with TRBD1. The CDR3 spans 12 residues. Trimming took 4 bases from V and 10 from J; bases not matched to a gene: 7. Germline lookup yields CDR1 SGHNT and CDR2 YYREEE (reference sequence). The CDR3 coding sequence is TGTGCCAGCAGCCCCGGGACAGTTACCTACACCTTC. Its translation: CASSPGTVTYTF.

V gene TRBV2 combines with J gene TRBJ1-2; TRBD1 might be the D (5 bases). Trimming cost V 4 bases and J 2 bases, with 5 bases left between them. The germline gives CDR1 SNHLY, CDR2 FYNNEI. CDR3 size: 12 residues. Here the CDR3 reads CASSGTNYGYTF. The CDR3 bases are TGTGCCAGCAGTGGGACAAACTATGGCTACACCTTC.

V usage is TRBV5-1 and J usage is TRBJ2-3, with D tentatively TRBD1 (6 bases). Germline V CDR1 and CDR2: SGHRS, YFSETQ. With 0 bases removed from V and 0 bases from J, the gap between germline ends came to 14 bases. The CDR3 is 17 residues long. The CDR3 nucleotides are TGCGCCAGCAGCTTGGAGGGGGAACCCCCGAGCACAGATACGCAGTATTTT. Translated: CASSLEGEPPSTDTQYF.

The J gene is TRBJ2-7, the V gene TRBV7-9; D is unresolved. Trimming left V 5 bases short and J 2 bases short, with 10 bases between. CDR3 length: 13 amino acids. Germline V gene sequence: CDR1 SEHNR, CDR2 FQNEAQ (reference sequence). As DNA, the CDR3 is TGTGCCAGCAGCCCCGTGAGAACCTACGAGCAGTACTTC. Its translation is CASSPVRTYEQYF. The whole variable domain, remainder taken from reference TRBV7-9 and TRBJ2-7, is DTGVSQNPRHKITKRGQNVTFRCDPISEHNRLYWYRQTLGQGPEFLTYFQNEAQLEKSRLLSDRFSAERPKGSFSTLEIQRTEQGDSAMYLCASSPVRTYEQYFGPGTRLTVT.

The chain joins TRBV18 to TRBJ1-1; D unresolved. The CDR3 covers 13 residues. The germline V gene has CDR1 KGHSH and CDR2 LQKENI. The V and J ends lost 6 bases and 3 bases respectively, with 11 bases between them. CDR3 nucleotide sequence: TGTGCCAGCTCCCGAGGGTTGGACACTGAAGCTTTCTTT. Protein sequence: CASSRGLDTEAFF. The complete variable domain, with remaining parts taken from reference TRBV18 and TRBJ1-1, reads NAGVMQNPRHLVRRRGQEARLRCSPMKGHSHVYWYRQLPEEGLKFMVYLQKENIIDESGMPKERFSAEFPKEGPSILRIQQVVRGDSAAYFCASSRGLDTEAFFGQGTRLTVV.

This clone appeared a few times. The V call is TRBV7-6, the J call TRBJ2-3, with 7 positions matching TRBD2. Unmatched junction bases numbered 14, after V lost 7 bases and J lost 4 bases. CDR1 and CDR2 (germline): SGHVS, FNYEAQ. The CDR3 has 16 amino acids. The CDR3 coding sequence is TGTGCCAGCACCCTCAACGGGGGGTTATCGGCAGATACGCAGTATTTT. Translated, it gives CASTLNGGLSADTQYF.

The chain uses TRBV25-1 and TRBJ1-6, with 7 bases lining up with TRBD1. There are 15 residues in the CDR3. From germline, CDR1 is MGHDK and CDR2 SYGVNS. V was pared by 4 bases and J by 7 bases, with 7 bases of the junction left unmatched. The CDR3 nucleotides read TGTGCCAGCAGTGGGCAGACAGGGAACAATTCACCCCTCCACTTT. As protein: CASSGQTGNNSPLHF.

The rearrangement links TRBV7-9 to TRBJ1-1; D call uncertain. CDR1 and CDR2 (germline): SEHNR, FQNEAQ (reference sequence). The CDR3 has 14 residues. V shed 3 bases and J shed 0 bases, with 8 bases lying between them. CDR3 sequence (DNA): TGTGCCAGCAGCTTGCAACTCATGAACACTGAAGCTTTCTTT. As protein: CASSLQLMNTEAFF.

On this clone itself: The junction and the germline gene differ at one end; a read error may be behind it. V and J are TRBV6-4 and TRBJ1-6; D is ambiguous. Germline V lookup: CDR1 MRHNA, CDR2 SNTAGT. CDR3 length: 13 amino acids. The CDR3 loop is CASSDSFNSPLHF. The CDR3 nucleotides read TGTGCCAGCAGTGACTCCTTTAATTCACCCCTCCACTTT.

This chain connects TRBV27 to TRBJ1-4; D uncertain. CDR1 and CDR2 from the germline V gene are MNHEY and SMNVEV (reference sequence). This CDR3 region has 14 residues. Trimming removed 6 bases at V and 3 bases at J, with 11 bases between. As DNA, the CDR3 is TGTGCCAGCAGGCCTGGCATCTCTAATGAAAAACTGTTTTTT. Its translation: CASRPGISNEKLFF.

The chain links TRBV5-6 to TRBJ1-2; 7 bases are shared with TRBD1. Losses at the gene ends were 5 bases for V and 8 bases for J; bases not matched to a gene: 12. The CDR3 is 14 amino acids. Germline V gene data show CDR1 as SGHDT and CDR2 as YYEEEE. CDR3 nucleotides: TGTGCCAGCAGGCCGACAGGGAAACTATGGGGCTACACCTTC. It translates to CASRPTGKLWGYTF. The entire variable domain, with the rest obtained from reference TRBV5-6 and TRBJ1-2, is as follows: DAGVTQSPTHLIKTRGQQVTLRCSPKSGHDTVSWYQQALGQGPQFIFQYYEEEERQRGNFPDRFSGHQFPNYSSELNVNALLLGDSALYLCASRPTGKLWGYTFGSGTRLTVV.

The rearrangement links TRBV5-1 to TRBJ2-2; no firm D call. Germline V gene sequence: CDR1 SGHRS, CDR2 YFSETQ. V lost 4 bases to trimming and J lost 7 bases, with 8 bases between them. The CDR3 sequence is 12 residues long. The CDR3 DNA sequence: TGCGCCAGCAGCCCTCGACTCGGGGAGCTGTTTTTT. This sequence encodes CASSPRLGELFF. The full variable domain, completed using reference TRBV5-1 and TRBJ2-2, is KAGVTQTPRYLIKTRGQQVTLSCSPISGHRSVSWYQQTPGQGLQFLFEYFSETQRNKGNFPGRFSGRQFSNSRSEMNVSTLELGDSALYLCASSPRLGELFFGEGSRLTVL.

This clone turned up a few times. The chain is built from TRBV5-1 and TRBJ1-1; TRBD1 aligns across 7 bases. The CDR3 sequence is 16 residues long. Germline-derived CDR1 and CDR2 are SGHRS and YFSETQ. V shed 5 bases, J shed 1 base, and the junction held 11 bases outside the gene matches. The CDR3 sequence: CASRRTGLTGNTEAFF. DNA for the CDR3: TGCGCCAGCAGGAGGACAGGCCTTACGGGGAACACTGAAGCTTTCTTT.

The chain links TRBV27 to TRBJ2-7; D gene ambiguous. V shed 4 bases and J shed 0 bases, with 7 bases lying between them. The CDR3 has 13 residues. Germline V CDR1 and CDR2: MNHEY, SMNVEV (reference sequence). DNA for the CDR3: TGTGCCAGCAGTTATGCCAGCTCCTACGAGCAGTACTTC. Encoded protein: CASSYASSYEQYF.

The chain is built from TRBV19 and TRBJ2-3, with TRBD2 matching over 7 bases. Trimming cost V 5 bases and J 0 bases; bases outside gene matches: 14. The CDR3 covers 18 residues. CDR1 LNHDA and CDR2 SQIVND come from the germline V gene (reference sequence). CDR3 protein: CASSGPRRVAGSTDTQYF. The CDR3 nucleotides are TGTGCCAGTAGTGGGCCCCGAAGGGTAGCGGGCAGCACAGATACGCAGTATTTT.

The J gene is TRBJ1-1, the V gene TRBV10-1; 7 bases are a match to TRBD1. The V gene's germline CDR1 is WNHNN and CDR2 SYGVQD (reference sequence). The CDR3 has 13 residues. V was clipped by 4 bases and J by 9 bases; unmatched bases: 8. Here the CDR3 DNA reads TGCGCCAGCAGTGCCCACAGGGGAGTGAAAGCTTTCTTT. Its translation: CASSAHRGVKAFF.

This sequence joins TRBV6-5 and TRBJ1-5; D unclear. With 5 bases removed from V and 6 bases from J, the gap between germline ends came to 17 bases. CDR3 length: 15 residues. CDR1 MNHEY and CDR2 SVGAGI come from the germline V gene. CDR3 sequence reads: CASSHGRSAGQPQHF. CDR3 coding DNA: TGTGCCAGCAGTCACGGTAGGAGTGCCGGTCAGCCCCAGCATTTT.

This clone was recorded once. The V call is TRBV2, the J call TRBJ2-7, with 8 bases aligning to TRBD1. Germline V gene lookup returns CDR1 SNHLY and CDR2 FYNNEI. The CDR3 contains 14 residues. V lost 6 bases and J lost 2; bases outside the gene matches: 6. CDR3 protein: CASRADRGPYEQYF. The DNA for the CDR3 is TGTGCCAGCAGGGCCGACAGGGGACCCTACGAGCAGTACTTC.

This clone has just one count. V gene TRBV2 combines with J gene TRBJ2-1; 10 positions agree with TRBD2. The CDR3 sequence is 15 residues long. J lost 4 bases, V lost 5 bases, and 5 bases had no gene match. Germline V gives CDR1 SNHLY, CDR2 FYNNEI. CDR3 loop: CASSRAGGTYNEQFF. In nucleotides, the CDR3 is TGTGCCAGCAGTAGAGCGGGGGGGACTTACAATGAGCAGTTCTTC.

The chain combines TRBV2 with TRBJ2-1; D remains unclear. The CDR3 has 15 residues. Trimming shortened V by 8 bases and J by 0 bases, and 14 bases separated the two germline ends. CDR1 and CDR2 from the germline V gene are SNHLY and FYNNEI. The CDR3 here is CASLVATYSYNEQFF. CDR3 coding DNA: TGTGCCAGCTTAGTAGCCACTTACTCCTACAATGAGCAGTTCTTC.

In its sample, this clone was seen once. This chain joins TRBV28 and TRBJ1-4; a possible D gene is TRBD1 (6 bases). V was trimmed by 5 bases and J by 9 bases, leaving 19 bases between them. This CDR3 comprises 15 residues. Germline lookup yields CDR1 MDHEN and CDR2 SYDVKM. DNA of the CDR3: TGTGCCAGCAGTCTCGGACAGCCGACAATGAAAAAACTGTTTTTT. Translation gives CASSLGQPTMKKLFF.

This chain joins TRBV19 and TRBJ2-7; 12 nucleotides line up with TRBD1. Germline lookup yields CDR1 LNHDA and CDR2 SQIVND (reference sequence). V gave up 5 bases and J gave up 3 bases; unmatched junction bases: 5. This CDR3 has 15 residues. The CDR3 region has the DNA TGTGCCAGTAGTCCGGGACAGGGGGCAATCTACGAGCAGTACTTC. It translates to CASSPGQGAIYEQYF.

J is TRBJ1-5 and V is TRBV5-8; D is undetermined. V was clipped by 6 bases and J by 2 bases, with 21 bases between them. CDR1 and CDR2 from the germline V gene are SGHTS and YDEGEE. The CDR3 spans 17 residues. CDR3 DNA sequence: TGTGCCAGCACCATCCGAAGGAGGGTCATGGGCAATCAGCCCCAGCATTTT. Its translation is CASTIRRRVMGNQPQHF.

The chain joins TRBV4-1 to TRBJ2-7; D possibly corresponds to TRBD1 (6 bases). The CDR3 length is 16 residues. The germline V and J ends were trimmed by 4 bases and 4 bases, with 20 bases remaining between them. Germline CDR1 is MGHRA and CDR2 is YSYEKL. The CDR3 is CASSLQGQPAVYEQYF. In DNA form, the CDR3 reads TGCGCCAGCAGCCTACAAGGACAGCCGGCCGTTTACGAGCAGTACTTC.

The chain is built from TRBV7-9 and TRBJ1-6, with a tentative D call TRBD1 (6 bases). The V gene's germline CDR1 is SEHNR and CDR2 FQNEAQ (reference sequence). CDR3 length: 15 residues. Trimming stripped 5 bases from V and 7 bases from J, with 15 bases between. The chain's CDR3 is CASSRGERGNSPLHF. The CDR3 bases are TGTGCCAGCAGCCGGGGAGAAAGGGGGAATTCACCCCTCCACTTT. The entire variable domain, with the rest obtained from reference TRBV7-9 and TRBJ1-6, is as follows: DTGVSQNPRHKITKRGQNVTFRCDPISEHNRLYWYRQTLGQGPEFLTYFQNEAQLEKSRLLSDRFSAERPKGSFSTLEIQRTEQGDSAMYLCASSRGERGNSPLHFGNGTRLTVT.

This rearrangement joins TRBV5-1 to TRBJ2-3, with D tentatively TRBD1 (6 bases). The CDR3 is made up of 14 amino acids. CDR1 SGHRS and CDR2 YFSETQ come from the germline V gene. V lost 3 bases to trimming and J lost 2 bases, with 10 bases between them. CDR3 DNA sequence: TGCGCCAGCAGCTCTGGACAGATCACAGATACGCAGTATTTT. Translated, it gives CASSSGQITDTQYF.